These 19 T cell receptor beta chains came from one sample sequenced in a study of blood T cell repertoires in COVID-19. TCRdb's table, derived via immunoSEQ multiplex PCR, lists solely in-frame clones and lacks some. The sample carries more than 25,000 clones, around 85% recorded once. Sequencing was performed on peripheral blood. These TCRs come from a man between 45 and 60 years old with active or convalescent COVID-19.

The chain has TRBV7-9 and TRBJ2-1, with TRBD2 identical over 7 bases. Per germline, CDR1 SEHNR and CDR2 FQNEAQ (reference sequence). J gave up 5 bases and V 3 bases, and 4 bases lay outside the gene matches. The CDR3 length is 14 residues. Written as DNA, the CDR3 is TGTGCCAGCAGCTTGGGCGGGAGAAACAATGAGCAGTTCTTC. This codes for CASSLGGRNNEQFF.

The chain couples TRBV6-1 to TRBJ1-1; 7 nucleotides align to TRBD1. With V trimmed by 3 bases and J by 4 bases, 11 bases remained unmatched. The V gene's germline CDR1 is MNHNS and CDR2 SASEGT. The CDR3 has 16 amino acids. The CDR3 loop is CASSDRQGTRGTEAFF. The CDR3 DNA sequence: TGTGCCAGCAGTGACCGACAGGGAACAAGGGGCACTGAAGCTTTCTTT.

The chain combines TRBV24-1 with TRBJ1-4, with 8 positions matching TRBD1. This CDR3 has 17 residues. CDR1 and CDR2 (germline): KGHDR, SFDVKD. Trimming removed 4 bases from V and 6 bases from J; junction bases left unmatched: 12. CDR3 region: CATSDSKAPGGDEKLFF. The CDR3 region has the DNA TGTGCCACCAGTGACTCAAAGGCCCCAGGGGGCGATGAAAAACTGTTTTTT.

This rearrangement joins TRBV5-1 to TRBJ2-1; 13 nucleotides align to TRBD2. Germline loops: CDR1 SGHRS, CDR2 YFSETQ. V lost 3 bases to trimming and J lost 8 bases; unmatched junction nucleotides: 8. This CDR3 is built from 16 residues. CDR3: CASSWTSGSFLYEQFF. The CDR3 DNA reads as TGCGCCAGCAGCTGGACTAGCGGGAGCTTTTTGTATGAGCAGTTCTTC.

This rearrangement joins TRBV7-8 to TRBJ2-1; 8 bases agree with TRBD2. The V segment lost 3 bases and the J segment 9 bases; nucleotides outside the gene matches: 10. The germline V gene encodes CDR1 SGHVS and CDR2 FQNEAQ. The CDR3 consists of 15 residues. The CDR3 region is CASSLGVAGLSEQFF. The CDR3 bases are TGTGCCAGCAGCTTGGGAGTAGCGGGGTTATCTGAGCAGTTCTTC.

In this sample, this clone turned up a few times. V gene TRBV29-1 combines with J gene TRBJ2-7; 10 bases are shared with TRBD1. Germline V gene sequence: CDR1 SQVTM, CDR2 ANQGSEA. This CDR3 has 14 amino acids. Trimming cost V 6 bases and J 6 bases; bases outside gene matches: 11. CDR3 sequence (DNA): TGCAGCGTAACCACCGGGACAGGGGCCTTCGAGCAGTACTTC. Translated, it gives CSVTTGTGAFEQYF.

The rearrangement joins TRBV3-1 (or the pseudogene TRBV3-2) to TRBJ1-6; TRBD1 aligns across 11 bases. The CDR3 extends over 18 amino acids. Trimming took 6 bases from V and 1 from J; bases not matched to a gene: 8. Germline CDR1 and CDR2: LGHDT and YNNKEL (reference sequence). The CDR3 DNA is TGTGCCAGCAGTCCCGGACAGGGGGCGGAGTCCTATAATTCACCCCTCCACTTT. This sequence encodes CASSPGQGAESYNSPLHF.

The CDR3 spells CASSPAANYGYTF. The DNA for the CDR3 is TGTGCCAGCTCCCCCGCGGCTAACTATGGCTACACCTTC. V and J are TRBV19 and TRBJ1-2; unclear D gene. CDR3 length: 13 residues. The ends were cut back, 9 bases at V and 0 bases at J, with 11 bases in the middle. Germline V gene lookup returns CDR1 LNHDA and CDR2 SQIVND (reference sequence).

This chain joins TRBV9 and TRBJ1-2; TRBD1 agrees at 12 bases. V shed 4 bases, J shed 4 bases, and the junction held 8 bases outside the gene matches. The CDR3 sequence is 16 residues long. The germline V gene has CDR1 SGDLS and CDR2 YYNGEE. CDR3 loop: CASSTGTGGAGYGYTF. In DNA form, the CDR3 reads TGTGCCAGCAGCACCGGGACAGGGGGCGCCGGCTATGGCTACACCTTC.

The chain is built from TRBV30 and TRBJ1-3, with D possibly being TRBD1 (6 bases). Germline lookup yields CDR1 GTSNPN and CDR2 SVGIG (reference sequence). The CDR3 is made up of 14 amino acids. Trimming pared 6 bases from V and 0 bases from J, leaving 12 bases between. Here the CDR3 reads CACPGQSSGNTIYF. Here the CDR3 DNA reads TGTGCCTGCCCTGGACAGAGCTCTGGAAACACCATATATTTT.

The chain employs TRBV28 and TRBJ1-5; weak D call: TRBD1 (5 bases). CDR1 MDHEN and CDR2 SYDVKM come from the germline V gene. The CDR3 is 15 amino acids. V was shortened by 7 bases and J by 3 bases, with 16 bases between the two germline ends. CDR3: CASMGIDSNNQPQHF. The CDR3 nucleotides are TGTGCCAGCATGGGAATAGACAGCAACAATCAGCCCCAGCATTTT.

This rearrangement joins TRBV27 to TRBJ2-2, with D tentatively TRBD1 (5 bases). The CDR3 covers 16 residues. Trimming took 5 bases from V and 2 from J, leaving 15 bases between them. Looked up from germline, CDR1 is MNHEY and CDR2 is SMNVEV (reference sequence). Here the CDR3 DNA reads TGTGCCAGCAGTCCGCCGACCGGACACAACACCGGGGAGCTGTTTTTT. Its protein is CASSPPTGHNTGELFF.

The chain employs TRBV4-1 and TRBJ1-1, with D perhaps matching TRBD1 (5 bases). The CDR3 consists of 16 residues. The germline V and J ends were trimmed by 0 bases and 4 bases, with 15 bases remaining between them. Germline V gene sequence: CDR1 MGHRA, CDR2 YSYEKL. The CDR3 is CASSQDPGQGFTEAFF. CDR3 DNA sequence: TGCGCCAGCAGCCAAGATCCGGGTCAGGGCTTCACTGAAGCTTTCTTT.

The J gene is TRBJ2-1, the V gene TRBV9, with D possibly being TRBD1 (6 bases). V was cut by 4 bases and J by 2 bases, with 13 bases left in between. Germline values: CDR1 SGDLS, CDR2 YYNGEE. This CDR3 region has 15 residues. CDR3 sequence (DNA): TGTGCCAGCAGCCCTGGGACACTTACCTACAATGAGCAGTTCTTC. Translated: CASSPGTLTYNEQFF.

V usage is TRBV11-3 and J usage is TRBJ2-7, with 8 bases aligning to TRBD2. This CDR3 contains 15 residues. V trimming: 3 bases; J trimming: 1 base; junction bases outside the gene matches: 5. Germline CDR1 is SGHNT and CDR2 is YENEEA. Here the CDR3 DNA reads TGTGCCAGCAGCTTTGGGCGGGAGGTTTCCTACGAGCAGTACTTC. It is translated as CASSFGREVSYEQYF.

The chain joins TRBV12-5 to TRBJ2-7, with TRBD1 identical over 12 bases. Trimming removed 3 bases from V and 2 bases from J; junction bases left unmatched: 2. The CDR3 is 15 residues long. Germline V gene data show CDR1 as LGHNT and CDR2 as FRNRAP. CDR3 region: CASGFGTGGPYEQYF. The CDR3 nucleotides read TGTGCTAGTGGTTTTGGGACAGGGGGCCCCTACGAGCAGTACTTC.

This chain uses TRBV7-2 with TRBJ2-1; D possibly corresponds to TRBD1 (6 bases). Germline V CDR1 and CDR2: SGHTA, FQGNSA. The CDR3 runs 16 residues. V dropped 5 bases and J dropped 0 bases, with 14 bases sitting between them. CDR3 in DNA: TGTGCCAGCAGCGGGGGCTGGGGCAGCTCCTACAATGAGCAGTTCTTC. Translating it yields CASSGGWGSSYNEQFF.

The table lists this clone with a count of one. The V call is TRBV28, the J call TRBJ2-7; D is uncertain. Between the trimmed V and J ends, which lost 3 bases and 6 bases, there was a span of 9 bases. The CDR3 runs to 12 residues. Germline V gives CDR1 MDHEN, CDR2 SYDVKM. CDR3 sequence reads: CASSLSRAEQYF. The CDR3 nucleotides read TGTGCCAGCAGTTTGTCGCGCGCCGAGCAGTACTTC. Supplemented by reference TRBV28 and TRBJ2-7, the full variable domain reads DVKVTQSSRYLVKRTGEKVFLECVQDMDHENMFWYRQDPGLGLRLIYFSYDVKMKEKGDIPEGYSVSREKKERFSLILESASTNQTSMYLCASSLSRAEQYFGPGTRLTVT.

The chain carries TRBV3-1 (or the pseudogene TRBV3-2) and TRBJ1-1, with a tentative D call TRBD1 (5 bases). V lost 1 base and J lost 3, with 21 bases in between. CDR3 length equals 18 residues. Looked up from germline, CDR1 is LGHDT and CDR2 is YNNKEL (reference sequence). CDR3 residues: CASSQVQGRAVGDTEAFF. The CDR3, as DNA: TGTGCCAGCAGCCAAGTTCAGGGCAGGGCAGTCGGAGACACTGAAGCTTTCTTT.